What follows is one T cell receptor (beta chain) and its context. This sample stems from a study of T cell changes during pregnancy in multiple sclerosis. Trimming took 0 bases from V and 4 from J; bases not matched to a gene: 3. Germline loops: CDR1 SGDLS, CDR2 YYNGEE. The CDR3 is 16 amino acids. The protocol was immunoSEQ multiplex PCR, while the TCRdb copy is restricted to in-frame clones and leaves out a portion. The table lists 110,000 or so clones, around 93% of them singletons, with roughly 5.7% in the top ten. The receptor comes from a female donor with multiple sclerosis, enrolled in a pregnancy study. The chain has TRBV9 and TRBJ2-3; 12 bases agree with TRBD2. Source: peripheral blood, taken before pregnancy. CDR3 amino acids: CASSVGPSGGADTQYF. The DNA of the CDR3 is TGTGCCAGCAGCGTAGGGCCTAGCGGGGGGGCAGATACGCAGTATTTT.